This TCR beta chain was recorded in a study of blood T cell repertoires in COVID-19. About the research overall: COVID-19 samples from acute and convalescent phases originated in the United States, Italy and Spain. T cells, B-cell-depleted T cells, or PBMCs provided the cDNA or gDNA that served as material.

Methods used by the authors: Reference gene primer amplification in the assay estimated nucleated cell counts. Clones were sequenced by immunoSEQ multiplex PCR, and TCRdb holds only the in-frame ones, with some missing. V and J calls and clone size are as listed in that table; D and trimming were resolved from the DNA. The sample carries about 140,000 clones, roughly 80% recorded once. This clone was seen a single time. The origin of this receptor is a woman aged 45 to 65 with active or convalescent COVID-19. Material for sequencing was peripheral blood.

This CDR3 reads CASSTTGTAFYEQYF. In nucleotides, the CDR3 is TGTGCCAGCAGCACCACCGGGACAGCCTTCTACGAGCAGTACTTC. This rearrangement joins TRBV9 to TRBJ2-7; 7 nucleotides match TRBD1. Germline loops: CDR1 SGDLS, CDR2 YYNGEE. Losses at the gene ends were 4 bases for V and 3 bases for J; bases not matched to a gene: 10. This CDR3 spans 15 amino acids.